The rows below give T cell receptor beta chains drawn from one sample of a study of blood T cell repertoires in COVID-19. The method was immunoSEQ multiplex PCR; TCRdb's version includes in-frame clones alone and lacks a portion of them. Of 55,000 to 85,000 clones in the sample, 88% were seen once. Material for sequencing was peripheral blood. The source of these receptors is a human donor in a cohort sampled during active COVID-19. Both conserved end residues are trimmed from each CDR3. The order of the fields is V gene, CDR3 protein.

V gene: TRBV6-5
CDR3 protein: ASSHRERGNEQF

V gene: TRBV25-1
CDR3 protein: ASSESKITGITYGYT

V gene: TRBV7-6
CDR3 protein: ASSLGTTGLETQY

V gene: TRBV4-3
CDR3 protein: ASSQRHSSYEQY

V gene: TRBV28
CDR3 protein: ASSLPGQGNQPQH

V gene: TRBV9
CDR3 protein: ASSPWGGTGSGNEQY

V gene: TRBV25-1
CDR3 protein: ASSELLGGAETQY

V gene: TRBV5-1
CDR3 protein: ASSLVAGDYNEQF

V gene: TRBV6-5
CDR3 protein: ASKTSRSSYNEQF

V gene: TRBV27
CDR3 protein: ASRETGGRGPQH

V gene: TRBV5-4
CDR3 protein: ASSAAGSYEQY

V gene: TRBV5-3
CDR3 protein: ARSLTGLEILPRNSPLH

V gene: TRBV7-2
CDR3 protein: ASSSPSGGYNEQF

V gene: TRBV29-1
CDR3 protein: SGWDRALMGGYT

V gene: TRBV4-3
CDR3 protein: ASSQEDTGLAVEQY

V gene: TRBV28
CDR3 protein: ASSLYSRGTGSGNTIY

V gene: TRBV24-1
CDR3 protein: ATSDLPGQGFTGELF